This T cell receptor beta chain emerged from a study of blood T cell repertoires in COVID-19. Overall study: Some COVID-19 samples were acute and others convalescent; all came from the United States, Italy and Spain. Sources were T cells, B-cell-depleted T cells, or PBMCs; the material itself was cDNA or gDNA.

Germline-derived CDR1 and CDR2 are MRHNA and SNTAGT. Trimming pared 10 bases from V and 0 bases from J, leaving 13 bases between. This CDR3 is 15 amino acids long. Method: immunoSEQ multiplex PCR; TCRdb's copy keeps in-frame clones and lacks some. Found here are 55,000 to 90,000 clones, approximately 84% of them singletons; the top ten hold 4.5% to 5.5%. Sequencing input: peripheral blood. The receptor's source is a woman between 55 and 75 years old with acute or convalescent COVID-19. The chain is built from TRBV6-4 and TRBJ1-6; a possible D gene is TRBD1 (6 bases). Written as DNA, the CDR3 is TGTGCCACAAGGGCGGACAGCTCCTATAATTCACCCCTCCACTTT. This translates into CATRADSSYNSPLHF.